This T cell receptor (beta chain) was captured in a study of blood T cells in healthy people across ages. Study-wide points: A greater number of naive CD4+ cells and higher diversity distinguished long-lived donors from aged donors. Across samples, TCR beta diversity tracked strongly with naive T cell percentage. Nothing was known about donor CMV status, and this possibly confounded expanded clonotype changes.

A second roughly 6 to 11 cycle PCR used barcoded and J-beta primers. In TCRdb, the 5' RACE reads were re-called with MiXCR into one record per CDR3 protein. In the table there are some 850,000 distinct CDR3 sequences, more than 25% of which are singletons. As concerns this clonotype: Antigen unknown.

This same sample was also taken into another study, of T cells of mothers and their children.

Sequenced sample: blood. The TCR was taken from a boy younger than 18 in good health.

The CDR3 protein is CASTPSLGGWGTEAFF. The CDR3 DNA sequence: TGTGCCAGCACCCCATCCTTAGGAGGGTGGGGCACTGAAGCTTTCTTT. The rearrangement joins TRBV28 to TRBJ1-1, with D unclear. The CDR3 contains 16 residues. V lost 7 bases and J 4 bases, leaving 22 bases between the germline ends. Germline loops: CDR1 MDHEN, CDR2 SYDVKM. Full variable domain (outside the CDR3, taken from reference TRBV28 and TRBJ1-1): DVKVTQSSRYLVKRTGEKVFLECVQDMDHENMFWYRQDPGLGLRLIYFSYDVKMKEKGDIPEGYSVSREKKERFSLILESASTNQTSMYLCASTPSLGGWGTEAFFGQGTRLTVV.